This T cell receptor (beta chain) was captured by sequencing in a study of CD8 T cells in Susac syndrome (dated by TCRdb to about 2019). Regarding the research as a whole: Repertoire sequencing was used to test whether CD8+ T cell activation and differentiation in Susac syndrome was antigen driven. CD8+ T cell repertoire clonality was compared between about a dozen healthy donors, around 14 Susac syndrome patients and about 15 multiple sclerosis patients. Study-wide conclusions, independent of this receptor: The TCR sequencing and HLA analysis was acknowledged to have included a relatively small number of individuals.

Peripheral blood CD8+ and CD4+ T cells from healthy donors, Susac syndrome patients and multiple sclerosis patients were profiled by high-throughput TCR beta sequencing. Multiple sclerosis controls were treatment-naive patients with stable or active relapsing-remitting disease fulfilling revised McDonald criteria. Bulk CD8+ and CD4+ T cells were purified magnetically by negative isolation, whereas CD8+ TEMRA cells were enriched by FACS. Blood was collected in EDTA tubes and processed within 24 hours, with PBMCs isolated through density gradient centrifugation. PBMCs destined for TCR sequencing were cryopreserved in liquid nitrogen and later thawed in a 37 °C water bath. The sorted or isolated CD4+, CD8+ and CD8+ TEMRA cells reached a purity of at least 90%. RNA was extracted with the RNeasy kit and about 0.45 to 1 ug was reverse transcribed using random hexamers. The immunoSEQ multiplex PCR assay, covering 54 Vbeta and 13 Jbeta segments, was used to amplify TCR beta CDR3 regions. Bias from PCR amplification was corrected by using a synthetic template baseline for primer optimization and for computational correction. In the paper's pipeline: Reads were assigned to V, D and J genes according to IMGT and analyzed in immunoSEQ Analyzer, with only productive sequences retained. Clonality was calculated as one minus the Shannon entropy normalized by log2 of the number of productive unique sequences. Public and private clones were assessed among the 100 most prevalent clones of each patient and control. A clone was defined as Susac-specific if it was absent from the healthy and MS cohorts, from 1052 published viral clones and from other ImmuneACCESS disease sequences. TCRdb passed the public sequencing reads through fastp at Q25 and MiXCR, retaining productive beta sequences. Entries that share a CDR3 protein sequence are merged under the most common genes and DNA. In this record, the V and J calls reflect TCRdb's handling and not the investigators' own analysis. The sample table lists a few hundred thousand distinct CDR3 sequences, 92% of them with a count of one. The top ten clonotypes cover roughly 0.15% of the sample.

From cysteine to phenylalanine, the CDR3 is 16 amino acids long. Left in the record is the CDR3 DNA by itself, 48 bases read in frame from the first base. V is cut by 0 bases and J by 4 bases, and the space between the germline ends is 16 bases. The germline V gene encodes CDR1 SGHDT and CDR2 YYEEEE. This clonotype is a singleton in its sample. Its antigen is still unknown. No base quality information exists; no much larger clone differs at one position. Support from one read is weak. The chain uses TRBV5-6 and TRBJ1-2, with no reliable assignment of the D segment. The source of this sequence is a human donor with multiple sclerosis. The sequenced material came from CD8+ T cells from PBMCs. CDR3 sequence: CASSLAASDPFYGYTF. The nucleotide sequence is TGTGCCAGCAGCTTGGCGGCTTCCGACCCCTTCTATGGCTACACCTTC.